This T cell receptor (beta chain) was observed in a study of shared clonotypes between healthy human individuals (dated by TCRdb to 2020 to 2022). Context from the whole study: A few men and two women, aged 18 to 49 years, made up the cohort. To increase sequencing depth and limit assay-specific biases, TCR repertoire library preparation and sequencing were carried out by different laboratories using diverse techniques. Leukapheresis yielded between about 0.9 and 10 billion PBMCs per donor. For each donor, CD4 naive and CD4 memory were each run on three plates, CD8 naive on two plates, and CD8 memory on one plate. Blood TCR repertoires of a handful of healthy adults were deeply sequenced to estimate repertoire size and the extent of clonotype sharing between individuals. The study at large found these results: The small number of donors limited the genetic and exposure-history diversity represented. Estimated clonotype richness was generally larger for naive than for memory subsets. Rarefaction of sorted-subset datasets indicated incomplete sequencing despite the large sequencing depth. Pairwise subsampling led to the expectation that sequencing depth would affect the degree of clonotype sharing among donors. Compared with non-shared clonotypes, clonotypes shared by all four sorted-subset donors had higher generation probabilities. Roughly 5% of naive CD4, around 4% of naive CD8, about 2.4% of memory CD4, and 0.35% to 0.5% of memory CD8 clonotypes were shared across several donors. Sampling was restricted to blood, and TCR repertoires in tissue are likely to differ from TCR repertoires in blood.

TCR CDR3 regions were amplified from genomic DNA by multiplex PCR using the deep immunoSEQ assay. Genomic DNA extracted from each cell subset was distributed evenly over all wells of several immunoSEQ 96-well plates, and each plate served as one replicate. For sorted subsets, about 200 ng genomic DNA, equal to 30,000 to 35,000 T cell genomes, was loaded into each replicate PCR. The purified libraries were quantified using a Qubit 3.0 fluorometer, sized with a Bioanalyzer 2100, and then quantified again using the KAPA Library Quantification kit. Every immunoSEQ 96-well plate was sequenced on a dedicated single-read 150-cycle Illumina NextSeq 550 flow cell. Regarding the original processing steps: The immunoSEQ output contained only junctional sequences without quality scores, so filtering could not match that applied to full-length reads. To assign V/J genes and CDR3, sequences were annotated against IMGT germline references using PyIR, a Python wrapper for IgBLAST v1.9. Reads were removed for weak V/J assignments (E-value above 1e-6), missing CDR3, stop codons, out-of-frame junctions, or ambiguous translated residues. V3J clonotypes were defined as sequences sharing the same inferred V gene, J gene, and CDR3 amino acid sequence. To compute the percentage overlap between repertoires, the number of shared unique clonotypes was divided by the size of the smaller repertoire. RTK rarefaction, the Chao1 estimator, and Recon v2.1 estimates of unobserved clonotypes were used to assess repertoire richness. OLGA was used to compute generation probabilities for all TCRbeta clonotypes that the gDNA method yielded from a handful of donors. TCRdb limited this immuneACCESS table to in-frame rearrangements with V and J called. A share of clones is missing; checked studies link under half to unresolved V genes, and the rest is unexplained. From that table come the V and J calls and clone size; the DNA was used to work out D and trimming. In all, the sample holds roughly 1,800,000 clones, and about 94% of those were seen once. The ten largest account for 0.95% to 1.5% of the sample.

CD8 naive samples were obtained by positive selection for CCR7 among CD45RO-negative cells, yielding a CD45RA+CCR7+ population from which TemRA cells were excluded. The donors were healthy, HIV-negative adults with no recently reported acute infections or vaccinations. All donors were Caucasian adults living in Nashville, Tennessee, USA. Blood was obtained by leukapheresis, after which PBMCs were separated by Ficoll-Histopaque density gradient centrifugation and cryopreserved in liquid nitrogen vapor phase. Analytical flow cytometry was used to check the purity and quantity of every magnetically sorted T cell population. Each sorted fraction had its genomic DNA isolated and then quantified by UV absorbance on a Nanodrop 2000c. With regard to this clone: It lacks a known antigen. Base qualities were left out, and no much larger clone turns up one base away.

Trimming takes 5 bases from V and 3 bases from J, and the germline ends sit 18 bases apart. Via the germline V gene, CDR1 is SGHDT and CDR2 YYEEEE. Counted from cysteine to phenylalanine, this CDR3 has 15 amino acids. Only the CDR3 part of the read is kept: 45 bases, read in frame from the first base. This TCR was sampled from a man younger than 30 in good health. Sequenced input: naive CD8+ T cells sorted from blood. Per the publication, the cell subset or site label means: CD45RA+CCR7+. The chain couples TRBV5-6 to TRBJ2-7; the D segment could be TRBD2, given 5 matching bases. The CDR3 reads as follows: CASSFTGPGVYEQYF. The DNA is as follows: TGTGCCAGCAGTTTTACCGGGCCCGGGGTCTACGAGCAGTACTTC.